One sample yielded the 28 T cell receptor beta chains listed below, sequenced in a study of cytomegalovirus exposure and HLA in healthy donors. This PCR relied on a set of 60 Vbeta primers and 13 Jbeta primers. Libraries were prepared by immunoSEQ multiplex PCR; TCRdb keeps only in-frame clonotypes and omits some of them. The table lists around 110,000 clones, 79% of them singletons, with 3.5% to 4.5% in the top ten. Sample: PBMCs. The receptors shown here come from a man between 25 and 39 years old in good health and CMV-seropositive.

The chain has TRBV27 and TRBJ2-7, with 8 nucleotides matching TRBD1. Per the germline V gene, CDR1 is MNHEY and CDR2 is SMNVEV (reference sequence). V was clipped by 3 bases and J by 5 bases; unmatched bases: 6. There are 14 residues in the CDR3. The CDR3 region is CASSFQGARDEQYF. As DNA, the CDR3 is TGTGCCAGCAGTTTTCAGGGGGCGCGGGACGAGCAGTACTTC.

This rearrangement joins TRBV4-3 to TRBJ2-5; D might be TRBD1 (5 bases). TRBJ2-7 matches the DNA end more closely, so the J call is doubtful. Germline V gene sequence: CDR1 LGHNA, CDR2 YSLEER. This CDR3 spans 16 amino acids. CDR3 region: CASSQESGALAYEQYF. The CDR3 DNA sequence: TGCGCCAGCAGCCAAGAGAGTGGGGCCCTGGCCTACGAGCAGTACTTC.

The chain joins TRBV19 to TRBJ2-6, with 9 bases aligning to TRBD1. The CDR3 is 18 residues long. Trimming took 5 bases from V and 0 from J; bases not matched to a gene: 8. CDR1 LNHDA and CDR2 SQIVND come from the germline V gene (reference sequence). The CDR3 reads CASSADGTGFSGANVLTF. The DNA of the CDR3 is TGTGCCAGTAGTGCAGACGGGACAGGGTTCTCTGGGGCCAACGTCCTGACTTTC. The full variable domain, its missing parts supplied by reference TRBV19 and TRBJ2-6, is DGGITQSPKYLFRKEGQNVTLSCEQNLNHDAMYWYRQDPGQGLRLIYYSQIVNDFQKGDIAEGYSVSREKKESFPLTVTSAQKNPTAFYLCASSADGTGFSGANVLTFGAGSRLTVL.

This chain joins TRBV7-9 and TRBJ2-5; 7 positions agree with TRBD1. The J call is uncertain, as TRBJ2-7 better fits the DNA end. CDR1 is SEHNR, CDR2 FQNEAQ, per germline (reference sequence). This CDR3 spans 16 amino acids. CDR3 residues: CASSLERTGSRNEQYF. The CDR3 nucleotides read TGTGCCAGCAGCTTAGAAAGGACAGGAAGTCGTAACGAGCAGTACTTC.

The J gene is TRBJ2-1, the V gene TRBV7-9, with D maybe TRBD2 (5 bases). This CDR3 has 17 amino acids. Germline V gene lookup returns CDR1 SEHNR and CDR2 FQNEAQ (reference sequence). V lost 5 bases, J lost 1 base, and 18 bases lay in between. CDR3: CASSRPLWESSYNEQFF. CDR3 nucleotide sequence: TGTGCCAGCAGCCGACCCCTTTGGGAGTCTTCCTACAATGAGCAGTTCTTC.

This chain links TRBV9 with TRBJ1-2; 8 bases align to TRBD1. V lost 3 bases to trimming and J lost 7 bases; unmatched junction nucleotides: 11. Germline-derived CDR1 and CDR2 are SGDLS and YYNGEE. The CDR3 loop spans 15 amino acids. The CDR3 DNA sequence: TGTGCCAGCAGCGCCCGAGACAGGGGCGAGTTTGGCTACACCTTC. It encodes CASSARDRGEFGYTF.

The chain employs TRBV6-5 and TRBJ1-4, with D maybe TRBD1 (5 bases). CDR3 length: 15 amino acids. Germline CDR1 reads MNHEY; CDR2 reads SVGAGI. V was pared by 6 bases and J by 6 bases, with 17 bases between. This CDR3 is CASSRNSGGDEKLFF. In DNA form, the CDR3 reads TGTGCCAGCAGCCGAAATAGTGGAGGGGATGAAAAACTGTTTTTT.

This chain connects TRBV5-6 to TRBJ1-1; D not resolved. Germline CDR1 is SGHDT and CDR2 is YYEEEE. V was pared by 4 bases and J by 1 base, with 14 bases between. The CDR3 loop spans 15 amino acids. CDR3 residues: CASSRLVGENTEAFF. The CDR3 DNA reads TGTGCCAGCAGCCGGCTGGTCGGGGAGAACACTGAAGCTTTCTTT.

CDR3 sequence: CASTTPGLTNEQFF. Written as DNA, the CDR3 is TGTGCCAGCACCACTCCCGGACTCACCAATGAGCAGTTCTTC. The rearrangement links TRBV7-3 to TRBJ2-1; a possible D gene is TRBD2 (5 bases). The CDR3 length is 14 residues. The germline V and J ends were trimmed by 7 bases and 6 bases, with 16 bases remaining between them. CDR1 SGHTA and CDR2 FQGTGA come from the germline V gene.

V is TRBV7-8 and J is TRBJ2-3; 10 bases map to TRBD2. This CDR3 has 16 amino acids. Germline loops: CDR1 SGHVS, CDR2 FQNEAQ. V shed 2 bases, J shed 5 bases, and the junction held 7 bases outside the gene matches. CDR3 sequence reads: CASSLTLAGVIDTQYF. The CDR3 DNA follows: TGTGCCAGCAGCTTAACCCTAGCGGGAGTGATAGATACGCAGTATTTT. The full variable domain, rest sourced from reference TRBV7-8 and TRBJ2-3, is GAGVSQSPRYKVAKRGQDVALRCDPISGHVSLFWYQQALGQGPEFLTYFQNEAQLDKSGLPSDRFFAERPEGSVSTLKIQRTQQEDSAVYLCASSLTLAGVIDTQYFGPGTRLTVL.

This clone was observed a single time. Relative to the germline gene, one junction end is altered; a read error may explain this. This chain connects TRBV5-1 to TRBJ1-1, with D perhaps TRBD1 (6 bases). The CDR3 is 15 amino acids. The germline V gene encodes CDR1 SGHRS and CDR2 YFSETQ. The CDR3 here is CAISFSQGLDTEAFF. CDR3 in DNA: TGCGCCATCAGCTTCTCACAGGGACTAGACACTGAAGCTTTCTTT.

The CDR3 DNA is TGTGCCAGCAGTTTTAGCGGGAGGACCATTGTCGGGGAGCTGTTTTTT. Translation gives CASSFSGRTIVGELFF. The gene calls are TRBV27 and TRBJ2-2; 10 positions agree with TRBD2. The germline CDR1 and CDR2 sequences are MNHEY and SMNVEV (reference sequence). This CDR3 comprises 16 residues. V was pared by 3 bases and J by 7 bases, with 8 bases of the junction left unmatched.

The CDR3, as DNA: TGTGCCAGCAGTTTCCGTGGGATTTACACAGGGAATCAGCCCCAGCATTTT. Its translation is CASSFRGIYTGNQPQHF. The gene calls are TRBV5-4 and TRBJ1-5, with D possibly matching TRBD1 (6 bases). Trimming took off 5 bases at V and 4 bases at J, with 22 bases between the two ends. CDR1 is SGHNT and CDR2 is YYREEE in the germline V gene (reference sequence). There are 17 residues in the CDR3.

The chain couples TRBV4-2 to TRBJ2-1; the match to TRBD2 covers 9 bases. Germline lookup yields CDR1 LGHNA and CDR2 YNFKEQ. This CDR3 is 17 amino acids long. The J segment lost 2 bases and the V segment lost 1 base, leaving 6 bases of the junction unmatched. Here the CDR3 DNA reads TGTGCCAGCAGCCAAGGGGTAGCGGGGGCCGCCTACAATGAGCAGTTCTTC. It is translated as CASSQGVAGAAYNEQFF.

V gene TRBV29-1 combines with J gene TRBJ2-5, with 11 bases lining up with TRBD2. The germline CDR1 and CDR2 sequences are SQVTM and ANQGSEA. CDR3 length: 16 amino acids. Trimming at V came to 6 bases and at J to 1 base, leaving 10 bases not matched to a gene. In DNA form, the CDR3 reads TGCAGCGTGGCCCCACGGACTAGCGGGTTCCAAGAGACCCAGTACTTC. This codes for CSVAPRTSGFQETQYF.

The chain carries TRBV18 and TRBJ2-5; 8 bases agree with TRBD2. CDR3 length: 16 residues. Losses at the gene ends were 1 base for V and 4 bases for J; bases not matched to a gene: 8. Germline loops: CDR1 KGHSH, CDR2 LQKENI. CDR3: CASSPRYGLAGETQYF. DNA for the CDR3: TGTGCCAGCTCACCACGGTATGGACTAGCAGGAGAGACCCAGTACTTC.

The rearrangement joins TRBV14 to TRBJ2-3; 8 nucleotides agree with TRBD1. Germline CDR1 SGHDN, CDR2 FVKESK. V shed 1 base, J shed 2 bases, and the junction held 8 bases outside the gene matches. The CDR3 length is 17 residues. The CDR3 bases are TGTGCCAGCAGCCAAGGGTTCCGGGACAGGCTCACAGATACGCAGTATTTT. Translating gives CASSQGFRDRLTDTQYF. Supplemented by reference TRBV14 and TRBJ2-3, the full variable domain reads EAGVTQFPSHSVIEKGQTVTLRCDPISGHDNLYWYRRVMGKEIKFLLHFVKESKQDESGMPNNRFLAERTGGTYSTLKVQPAELEDSGVYFCASSQGFRDRLTDTQYFGPGTRLTVL.

The chain links TRBV6-1 to TRBJ1-2; the D gene is possibly TRBD1 (6 bases). From germline, CDR1 is MNHNS and CDR2 SASEGT. The CDR3 length is 14 residues. Trimming took 4 bases from V and 14 from J, leaving 23 bases between them. The CDR3 sequence: CASSAMWTVPLYTF. CDR3 nucleotides: TGTGCCAGCAGTGCCATGTGGACAGTGCCGCTCTATACCTTC.

V usage is TRBV2 and J usage is TRBJ1-6; tentative D call: TRBD1 (5 bases). The CDR3 is 18 amino acids. Trimming left V 10 bases short and J 3 bases short, with 25 bases between. The germline V gene encodes CDR1 SNHLY and CDR2 FYNNEI. CDR3 bases: TGTGCCACCAATGACGACAGAAAACCATATGGCTATAATTCACCCCTCCACTTT. It translates to CATNDDRKPYGYNSPLHF.

The chain joins TRBV28 to TRBJ1-4, with 7 bases that match TRBD1. The germline CDR1 and CDR2 sequences are MDHEN and SYDVKM. V was pared by 5 bases and J by 3 bases, with 6 bases of the junction left unmatched. The CDR3 runs 15 residues. The CDR3 DNA is TGTGCCAGCAGTGGGACCGGGACAGCTAATGAAAAACTGTTTTTT. It is translated as CASSGTGTANEKLFF. The complete variable domain, with remaining parts taken from reference TRBV28 and TRBJ1-4, reads DVKVTQSSRYLVKRTGEKVFLECVQDMDHENMFWYRQDPGLGLRLIYFSYDVKMKEKGDIPEGYSVSREKKERFSLILESASTNQTSMYLCASSGTGTANEKLFFGSGTQLSVL.

As concerns this clone: The sample holds other DNA sequences that translate to the same CDR3. The gene calls are TRBV5-4 and TRBJ2-7; 9 bases line up with TRBD1. Germline V CDR1 and CDR2: SGHNT, YYREEE (reference sequence). The CDR3 loop spans 13 amino acids. V trimming: 4 bases; J trimming: 4 bases; junction bases outside the gene matches: 3. The CDR3 region has the DNA TGTGCCAGCAGCCTGGACAGGGGTTACGAGCAGTACTTC. It is translated as CASSLDRGYEQYF.

CDR3 DNA: TGTGCCAGCAGCAAACAGGGGTTAGTATCCTACAATGAGCAGTTCTTC. It codes for CASSKQGLVSYNEQFF. The rearrangement links TRBV27 to TRBJ2-1; 7 bases are shared with TRBD1. Germline V gene lookup returns CDR1 MNHEY and CDR2 SMNVEV (reference sequence). V was pared by 6 bases and J by 1 base, with 9 bases of the junction left unmatched. The CDR3 is made up of 16 amino acids.

The chain employs TRBV5-1 and TRBJ1-1; 12 bases agree with TRBD1. Germline CDR1 reads SGHRS; CDR2 reads YFSETQ. The CDR3 spans 14 residues. V shed 5 bases and J 2 bases; nucleotides not matched to a gene: 1. The CDR3 is CASRGQGANTEAFF. The CDR3 DNA reads as TGCGCCAGCAGGGGACAGGGGGCTAACACTGAAGCTTTCTTT. Full variable domain (rest looked up from reference TRBV5-1 and TRBJ1-1): KAGVTQTPRYLIKTRGQQVTLSCSPISGHRSVSWYQQTPGQGLQFLFEYFSETQRNKGNFPGRFSGRQFSNSRSEMNVSTLELGDSALYLCASRGQGANTEAFFGQGTRLTVV.

The chain has TRBV5-5 and TRBJ1-2; 7 bases are a match to TRBD1. The V segment lost 1 base and the J segment 6 bases; nucleotides outside the gene matches: 9. Germline CDR1 SGHKS, CDR2 YYEKEE (reference sequence). This CDR3 spans 15 amino acids. The CDR3 loop reads CASSLNRQGRDGYTF. The CDR3 DNA is TGTGCCAGCAGCTTGAACCGACAGGGCCGGGATGGCTACACCTTC.

A note on this clone: One junction end disagrees with the germline gene, perhaps due to a read error. V and J are TRBV4-2 and TRBJ2-6; the D gene is possibly TRBD2 (6 bases). The CDR3 runs 18 residues. CDR1 is LGHNA and CDR2 is YNFKEQ in the germline V gene. CDR3 nucleotides: TGTGCCAGCAGCCAAGTCGGGGACTTTAACTCTGGGGCCAACGGCCTGACTTTC. Amino acids: CASSQVGDFNSGANGLTF.

V gene TRBV4-3 combines with J gene TRBJ1-1; 9 bases line up with TRBD1. V dropped 1 base and J dropped 6; count of bases not matched to a gene: 12. Germline values: CDR1 LGHNA, CDR2 YSLEER. CDR3 size: 17 residues. The CDR3 coding sequence is TGCGCCAGCAGCCAAGCCGGGACAGGGAATTATGGGGCTGAAGCTTTCTTT. Protein product: CASSQAGTGNYGAEAFF.

The gene calls are TRBV4-3 and TRBJ1-2; unclear D gene. V was pared by 4 bases and J by 7 bases, with 16 bases between. The CDR3 runs to 14 residues. Looked up from germline, CDR1 is LGHNA and CDR2 is YSLEER. The CDR3 loop is CASSLRTGMRGYTF. CDR3 bases: TGCGCCAGCAGCCTTCGGACGGGGATGCGTGGCTACACCTTC.

V is TRBV5-1 and J is TRBJ2-1; D unresolved. Germline-derived CDR1 and CDR2 are SGHRS and YFSETQ. Trimming removed 3 bases at V and 0 bases at J, with 7 bases between. The CDR3 spans 14 residues. CDR3 sequence (DNA): TGCGCCAGCAGCTCCTATAGCTCCTACAATGAGCAGTTCTTC. It translates to CASSSYSSYNEQFF.